This T cell receptor beta chain was observed in a study of blood T cell repertoires in COVID-19. Measured with immunoSEQ multiplex PCR; TCRdb has only the in-frame clones, and not every one. The repertoire includes more than 90,000 clones, about 89% of them detected once, and around 15% sits in the top ten. The source of this sequence is a man in his forties or fifties with acute or convalescent COVID-19. The sample consisted of peripheral blood.

DNA for the CDR3: TGTGCCAGCAGCCCTCAAGGGGAGCGGGGGGAATGGGGTGAGCAGTTCTTC. This sequence encodes CASSPQGERGEWGEQFF. The chain has TRBV14 and TRBJ2-1; 9 bases map to TRBD2. The CDR3 sequence is 17 residues long. After removal of 4 bases from V and 9 bases from J, the junction contained 16 bases not matched to a gene. Germline V gene lookup returns CDR1 SGHDN and CDR2 FVKESK.